There are a few counts of the clone carrying this TCR beta chain. Antigen: not known. The PCR made use of 60 Vbeta and 13 Jbeta primers. Data came from immunoSEQ multiplex PCR; TCRdb stores just in-frame clones and leaves some out. The sample carries roughly 130,000 clones, about three quarters recorded once. The sample is drawn from a study of cytomegalovirus exposure and HLA in healthy donors. Points from the study as a whole: Most likely, a cluster of highly shared sequence variants arose as a sequencing artifact.

CDR3 length: 15 residues. V was clipped by 3 bases and J by 7 bases; unmatched bases: 7. Germline CDR1 and CDR2: MNHEY and SMNVEV (reference sequence). The clonotype originates from a woman in her forties in good health and CMV-seronegative. This rearrangement joins TRBV27 to TRBJ2-1; 9 nucleotides line up with TRBD2. The material sequenced was PBMCs. The CDR3 is CASSFVAGVENEQFF. CDR3 nucleotides: TGTGCCAGCAGTTTCGTAGCGGGAGTGGAGAATGAGCAGTTCTTC.